This TCR beta chain was sequenced during a study of beta chain features in type 1 diabetes (dated by TCRdb to the late 2010s). Looking at the study overall: Patients and healthy donors did not differ in mean age, gender distribution, total cell number or subset yield. A total of 107,917,701 sorted cells were examined across all samples, and the number of cells per subset was strongly correlated with RNA yield. In the study, TCRB repertoires of sorted circulating CD4+ T cell subsets from recently diagnosed type 1 diabetes patients were compared with those of matched healthy donors. Regulatory and stem cell-like memory subsets were isolated from only 8 patients and about 8 healthy donors, whereas naive and central memory subsets came from all 28 donors.

Trimming removed 7 bases from V and 4 bases from J, leaving 12 bases between the germline ends. CDR1 and CDR2 are read off the germline V gene as SQVTM and ANQGSEA. Reading from cysteine to phenylalanine, the CDR3 counts 12 amino acids. The entry retains the CDR3 DNA only, 36 bases that are in frame from base 1. Concerning this clone itself: There is no known antigen for this receptor. Base qualities were left out, and no much larger clone turns up one base away. The sample holds other DNA sequences that translate to the same CDR3.

Study-level results and caveats: Naive, central memory and regulatory TCRB repertoires appeared to be more alike among patients than among healthy donors. Shorter templates might be favored by PCR, yet because patient and control samples were amplified and corrected together, any such skew would affect both groups equally. Patients with type 1 diabetes made fewer insertions and deleted more nucleotides at VDJ recombination sites, implying thymic rearrangement abnormalities. Type 1 diabetes patients showed a moderate but significant shortening of TCRB CDR3 length in all four CD4+ subsets. Only small numbers of individuals were included in the HLA sub-analyses, which left unresolved whether HLA type had any influence on TCRB rearrangement. Because cDNA rather than genomic DNA was sequenced, highly expressing activated cells could have been over-represented, although no difference in activation and CD3 levels was found between groups.

All of the isolated RNA was reverse transcribed with the High Capacity cDNA Reverse Transcription Kit, so expressed TCRB transcripts were sequenced. Deep immunoSEQ sequencing was performed on naive, central memory and regulatory T cell samples, with an average of roughly 3.5 million total reads per sample. Sorted cells were lysed in RLT buffer, and RNA was extracted using DNase-treated RNeasy Micro or Mini kits according to cell number. Each cell subset was processed separately to prevent cross-contamination, with patient and healthy donor samples processed together. TCRB sequences were amplified from cDNA with the immunoSEQ multiplex PCR, producing 87-bp fragments spanning the CDR3 region. Sequencing of the amplicons was performed on the Illumina HiSeq platform. The published analysis was carried out like this. Synthetic template baselines were used to correct PCR bias computationally, reads within Hamming distance 2 were collapsed, and singletons that could not be merged were discarded. Reads were aligned against IMGT so that V, D and J genes, CDR3 length and insertions or deletions at six rearrangement sites could be assigned. Clonotype counts were normalized to sorted cell number within each subset before computing true diversity and Gini coefficients with the tcR R package. The overlap coefficient, calculated on TCRB nucleotide sequences, was used to quantify repertoire sharing. As a proxy for the pre-selection repertoire, out-of-frame TCRB sequences from naive cells were analyzed. TCRdb's version of the immuneACCESS table is confined to in-frame rearrangements and falls short of the full clone set. An unresolved V gene accounts for under half of the shortfall where checked; the remainder is of unknown origin. Clonal size and the V and J genes are those of that table, whereas D and trimming came from the DNA. The sample table lists 400,000 to 450,000 clones, over 11% of them with a count of one. Together, the top ten hold less than 0.04% of the sample.

Each donor gave one peripheral blood draw, averaging approximately 120 mL, which was collected into heparinised tubes. A BD FACSAria II and a panel including CD45RO, CCR7, CD25, CD127, CD95 and CD27 were used to sort naive, central memory, regulatory and stem cell-like memory CD4+ T cells. Purity was above 98% for every sorted population. PBMCs were isolated immediately by Lymphoprep density gradient centrifugation and stained directly without culture. To minimize batch effects, samples were stained and sorted in pairs, one healthy donor with one patient per experiment. Material for sequencing was naive CD4+ T cells from blood. The cell subset or site label corresponds to: true naive CD4+ T cells. The receptor's source is a man younger than 40 in good health. The chain employs TRBV29-1 and TRBJ2-3, and the D gene may be TRBD2, 6 bases matching. The CDR3 region has the sequence CSGGTAADTQYF. The bases are TGCAGCGGGGGGACTGCGGCAGATACGCAGTATTTT.